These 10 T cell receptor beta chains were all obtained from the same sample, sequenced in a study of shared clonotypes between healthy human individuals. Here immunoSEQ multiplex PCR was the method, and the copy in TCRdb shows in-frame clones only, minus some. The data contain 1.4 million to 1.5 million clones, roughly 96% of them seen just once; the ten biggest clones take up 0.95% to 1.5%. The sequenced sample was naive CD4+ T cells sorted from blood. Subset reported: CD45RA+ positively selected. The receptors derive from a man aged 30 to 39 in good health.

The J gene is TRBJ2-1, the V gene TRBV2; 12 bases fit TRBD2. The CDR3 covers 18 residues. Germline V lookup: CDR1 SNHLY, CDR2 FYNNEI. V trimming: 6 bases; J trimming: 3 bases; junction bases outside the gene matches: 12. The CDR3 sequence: CASRATSGRNFFYNEQFF. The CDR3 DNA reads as TGTGCCAGCAGGGCGACTAGCGGGAGAAATTTTTTCTACAATGAGCAGTTCTTC.

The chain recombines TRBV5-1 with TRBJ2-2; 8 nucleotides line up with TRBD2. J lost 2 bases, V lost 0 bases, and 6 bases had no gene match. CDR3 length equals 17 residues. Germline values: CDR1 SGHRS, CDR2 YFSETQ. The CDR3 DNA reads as TGCGCCAGCAGCTTGGCACGACTAGCGACCAACACCGGGGAGCTGTTTTTT. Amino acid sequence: CASSLARLATNTGELFF.

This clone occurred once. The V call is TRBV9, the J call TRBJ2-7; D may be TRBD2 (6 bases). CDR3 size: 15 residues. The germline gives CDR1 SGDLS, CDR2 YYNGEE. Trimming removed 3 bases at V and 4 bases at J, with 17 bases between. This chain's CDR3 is CASSGGGYQGYEQYF. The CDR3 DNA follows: TGTGCCAGCAGCGGGGGAGGATACCAGGGTTACGAGCAGTACTTC.

The CDR3 coding sequence is TGTGCCAGCAGGAGGGTCGGCCGCTACGAGCAGTACTTC. As protein: CASRRVGRYEQYF. The chain employs TRBV4-2 and TRBJ2-7, with D possibly matching TRBD2 (5 bases). The CDR3 runs to 13 residues. The V end was cut by 6 bases, the J end by 3 bases, with 12 bases between. The germline V gene has CDR1 LGHNA and CDR2 YNFKEQ.

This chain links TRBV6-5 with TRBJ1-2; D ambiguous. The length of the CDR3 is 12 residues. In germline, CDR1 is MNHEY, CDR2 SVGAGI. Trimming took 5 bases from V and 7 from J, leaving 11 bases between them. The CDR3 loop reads CASSGLTGGYTF. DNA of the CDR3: TGTGCCAGCAGTGGACTAACTGGTGGCTACACCTTC.

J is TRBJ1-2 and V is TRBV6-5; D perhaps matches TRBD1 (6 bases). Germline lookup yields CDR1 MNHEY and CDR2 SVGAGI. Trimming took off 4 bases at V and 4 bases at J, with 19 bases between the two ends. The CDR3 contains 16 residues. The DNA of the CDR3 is TGTGCCAGCAGTTTGGACCTAAACAGGGCCGGCTATGGCTACACCTTC. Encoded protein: CASSLDLNRAGYGYTF.

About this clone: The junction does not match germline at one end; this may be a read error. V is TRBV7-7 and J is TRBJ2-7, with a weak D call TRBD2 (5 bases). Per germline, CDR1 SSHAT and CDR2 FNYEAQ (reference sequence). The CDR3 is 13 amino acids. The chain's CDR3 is CASSLDSRYEQYF. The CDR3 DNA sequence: TGTGCTAGCAGCTTGGACTCCCGCTACGAGCAGTACTTC.

DNA for the CDR3: TGTGCCAGCAGCGAGCCGGGACAGGGGGCCTACGAGCAGTACTTC. It translates to CASSEPGQGAYEQYF. The rearrangement uses TRBV6-1 and TRBJ2-7; 11 bases are shared with TRBD1. Germline CDR1 reads MNHNS; CDR2 reads SASEGT. The CDR3 length is 15 residues. The J segment lost 2 bases and the V segment lost 6 bases, leaving 6 bases of the junction unmatched.

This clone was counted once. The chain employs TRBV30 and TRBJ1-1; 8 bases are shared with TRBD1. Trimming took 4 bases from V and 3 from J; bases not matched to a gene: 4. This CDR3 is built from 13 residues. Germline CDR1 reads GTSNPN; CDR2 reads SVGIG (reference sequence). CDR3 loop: CAWTHRGDTEAFF. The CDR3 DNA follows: TGTGCCTGGACCCACAGGGGGGACACTGAAGCTTTCTTT.

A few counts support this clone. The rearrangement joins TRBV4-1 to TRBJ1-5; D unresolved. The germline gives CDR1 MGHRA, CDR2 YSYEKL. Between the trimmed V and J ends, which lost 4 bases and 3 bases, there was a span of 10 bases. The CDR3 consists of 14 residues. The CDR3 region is CASSRSPDNQPQHF. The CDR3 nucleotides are TGCGCCAGCAGCCGATCTCCAGACAATCAGCCCCAGCATTTT.